This TCR beta chain was recovered during a study of blood T cell repertoires in COVID-19. Across the study: The analysed material was cDNA or gDNA that came from T cells, B-cell-depleted T cells, or PBMCs.

This table comes from immunoSEQ multiplex PCR, and its TCRdb copy is limited to in-frame clones, with some not included. The table lists a few hundred thousand clones, roughly 86% of them singletons. Each participant's cohort was designated according to participant-reported clinical history. The V segment lost 4 bases and the J segment 3 bases; nucleotides outside the gene matches: 8. CDR3 length: 16 amino acids. Germline V gene data show CDR1 as SGHNT and CDR2 as YYREEE (reference sequence). The V call is TRBV5-4, the J call TRBJ2-3; 10 nucleotides line up with TRBD1. This sequence originates from a woman in her thirties who had recovered from COVID-19. Source material: PBMCs or T cells enriched from blood (not recorded which). The CDR3 protein is CASSGARDRGTDTQYF. DNA for the CDR3: TGTGCCAGCAGCGGCGCCCGGGACAGGGGTACAGATACGCAGTATTTT.